This paragraph covers one TCR beta chain sequence. Antigen: not known. The entry originates in a study of cytomegalovirus exposure and HLA in healthy donors. Using immunoSEQ multiplex PCR, the repertoire was profiled, and TCRdb retains in-frame clones only, with some absent. The table lists around 99,000 clones, about nine tenths of them singletons. Germline CDR1 is MDHEN and CDR2 is SYDVKM. This CDR3 is built from 15 residues. The trim removed 4 bases at V and 7 bases at J, leaving 4 bases unmatched. Overall study findings and caveats: Both high specificity and high sensitivity reportedly marked the classifier's diagnosis of cytomegalovirus status. Across donors, most TCRs were seen rarely, yet some public ones were widespread. Overall, around 160 TCR beta chains were annotated as cytomegalovirus-associated.

The specimen sequenced was PBMCs. V is TRBV28 and J is TRBJ2-2, with 12 bases fitting TRBD2. This TCR came from a woman aged 18-29 years in good health and CMV-seronegative. The CDR3 loop reads CASSSSGRALGELFF. DNA of the CDR3: TGTGCCAGCAGTTCTAGCGGGAGGGCCCTCGGGGAGCTGTTTTTT.